This record covers a single T cell receptor beta chain. The sample is drawn from a study of blood T cell repertoires in COVID-19. About the study: COVID-19 samples from acute and convalescent phases originated in the United States, Italy and Spain. PBMCs, B-cell-depleted T cells, or T cells were the source of the cDNA or gDNA that made up the material.

This CDR3 has 15 amino acids. V was pared by 0 bases and J by 9 bases, with 7 bases of the junction left unmatched. CDR1 SGHRS and CDR2 YFSETQ come from the germline V gene. Original methodology: Estimation of nucleated cell counts relied on the amplification of reference gene primers. Data came from immunoSEQ multiplex PCR; TCRdb stores just in-frame clones and leaves some out. V, J and clone size are those of that table, while D and trimming were read from the DNA. The top ten hold roughly 10% of the sample, which has approximately 300,000 clones, about 88% seen once. The material sequenced was peripheral blood. V gene TRBV5-1 combines with J gene TRBJ2-5, with 11 bases aligning to TRBD2. The TCR sequence derives from a woman aged 25 to 45 with COVID-19, enrolled during active disease. The CDR3 coding sequence is TGCGCCAGCAGCTTGGTCCTAGCGGGGGGACCGTCCCAGTACTTC. Residues: CASSLVLAGGPSQYF.